This is a list of T cell receptor beta chains from one sample in a study of shared clonotypes between healthy human individuals. TCRdb's copy holds only in-frame clones and misses some; the assay was immunoSEQ multiplex PCR. Counted here are roughly 1 million clones, roughly 70% occurring once; the ten biggest clones make up over 1.3%. The sequenced sample consisted of memory CD4+ T cells sorted from blood. The receptors come from a man between 18 and 29 years old in good health. Both conserved end residues are part of each CDR3. The order of the fields is D gene, V gene, clone size, J gene, CDR3 protein, CDR3 DNA. The D gene is left open where the match is weak. Some rows mark clone size as missing; the rest say once, few, many or name a class of expanded clone.

TRBD2	TRBV5-6	-	TRBJ2-7	CASSLRGLAAYYEQYF	TGTGCCAGCAGCCTTCGAGGACTAGCGGCCTACTACGAGCAGTACTTC
TRBD1	TRBV6-1	-	TRBJ2-7	CASKSRGTGPYEQYF	TGTGCCAGCAAATCTCGGGGGACAGGGCCCTACGAGCAGTACTTC
TRBD2	TRBV5-1	few	TRBJ2-7	CASSLTSGGASYEQYF	TGCGCCAGCAGCTTAACTAGCGGGGGGGCCTCCTACGAGCAGTACTTC
-	TRBV5-6	-	TRBJ2-5	CASSLAISSAKTGETQYF	TGTGCCAGCAGCTTGGCCATCAGCTCTGCGAAAACAGGGGAGACCCAGTACTTC
-	TRBV13	-	TRBJ2-6	CASSRLLGGGPKGANVLTF	TGTGCCAGCAGCCGACTTTTAGGGGGGGGCCCTAAAGGGGCCAACGTCCTGACTTTC
-	TRBV6-5	-	TRBJ2-7	CASRPNGGSYEQYF	TGTGCCAGCAGACCCAACGGCGGATCCTACGAGCAGTACTTC
TRBD2	TRBV7-2	-	TRBJ2-1	CASSLGSGGSYNEQFF	TGTGCCAGCAGCTTAGGTAGCGGGGGTTCCTACAATGAGCAGTTCTTC
TRBD1	TRBV29-1	-	TRBJ1-1	CSVQTGTGDGAFF	TGCAGCGTTCAGACCGGGACAGGGGATGGGGCTTTCTTT
-	TRBV5-4	few	TRBJ2-7	CASSPATTKTTYEQYF	TGTGCCAGCAGCCCCGCCACGACAAAAACAACCTACGAGCAGTACTTC
-	TRBV11-2	-	TRBJ2-2	CASSSYGTRGSTGELFF	TGTGCCAGCAGCTCCTATGGGACAAGGGGGAGTACCGGGGAGCTGTTTTTT
-	TRBV7-3	-	TRBJ1-1	CATGGRNTEAFF	TGTGCCACCGGAGGGAGAAACACTGAAGCTTTCTTT
-	TRBV6-5	-	TRBJ1-1	CASSYDRMNTEAFF	TGTGCCAGCAGTTACGACAGGATGAACACTGAAGCTTTCTTT
TRBD2	TRBV11-3	-	TRBJ2-3	CASSSAGVTDTQYF	TGTGCCAGCAGCTCGGCGGGAGTCACAGATACGCAGTATTTT
TRBD2	TRBV28	-	TRBJ2-1	CASSPRRLAHNEQFF	TGTGCCAGCAGTCCGAGACGACTAGCCCACAATGAGCAGTTCTTC
-	TRBV30	-	TRBJ1-2	CAWSVRAAGDYGYTF	TGTGCCTGGAGTGTACGGGCGGCGGGGGACTATGGCTACACCTTC
TRBD1	TRBV18	-	TRBJ1-2	CASSQGDRGLGYTF	TGTGCCAGCTCACAGGGGGACAGGGGGCTTGGCTACACCTTC
-	TRBV19	-	TRBJ2-7	CASSIYIGTFIYEQYF	TGTGCCAGTAGTATTTATATTGGGACATTCATCTACGAGCAGTACTTC
-	TRBV29-1	once	TRBJ2-5	CSVEDGGRGTQYF	TGCAGCGTTGAAGATGGGGGGCGCGGGACCCAGTACTTC
TRBD1	TRBV7-2	-	TRBJ1-2	CASSLRNQGQGPNYGYTF	TGTGCCAGCAGCTTAAGGAACCAGGGACAGGGACCTAACTATGGCTACACCTTC
-	TRBV10-3	-	TRBJ1-3	CAISNPGRSGNTIYF	TGTGCCATCAGTAACCCCGGGAGATCTGGAAACACCATATATTTT
-	TRBV5-6	-	TRBJ1-1	CASSLPSTEAFF	TGTGCCAGCAGCTTGCCTTCCACTGAAGCTTTCTTT
-	TRBV10-2	-	TRBJ2-7	CASSGTAGGVGWQYF	TGCGCCAGCAGTGGGACAGCCGGCGGGGTCGGTTGGCAGTACTTC
-	TRBV5-1	-	TRBJ2-3	CASSLFGGLNSDTQYF	TGCGCCAGCAGCTTGTTCGGGGGACTCAACTCAGATACGCAGTATTTT
TRBD2	TRBV18	-	TRBJ2-7	CASSETALAGGEQYF	TGTGCCAGCTCGGAAACGGCACTAGCGGGAGGCGAGCAGTACTTC
-	TRBV7-9	-	TRBJ2-2	CASGPYTGELFF	TGTGCCAGCGGTCCCTACACCGGGGAGCTGTTTTTT
TRBD2	TRBV19	-	TRBJ2-1	CASTNLAGGLDEQFF	TGTGCCAGTACCAATCTAGCGGGGGGGCTGGATGAGCAGTTCTTC
-	TRBV11-3	-	TRBJ2-3	CASSPGADTQYF	TGTGCCAGCAGCCCAGGGGCAGATACGCAGTATTTT
-	TRBV5-1	-	TRBJ2-5	CASSLYGTLSETQYF	TGCGCCAGCAGCCTGTACGGGACACTGAGTGAGACCCAGTACTTC
-	TRBV28	-	TRBJ1-4	CASTHEPENEKLFF	TGTGCCAGCACTCATGAACCAGAAAATGAAAAACTGTTTTTT
-	TRBV12-5	-	TRBJ2-5	CASGPDGQTQYF	TGTGCTAGTGGCCCGGATGGACAGACCCAGTACTTC